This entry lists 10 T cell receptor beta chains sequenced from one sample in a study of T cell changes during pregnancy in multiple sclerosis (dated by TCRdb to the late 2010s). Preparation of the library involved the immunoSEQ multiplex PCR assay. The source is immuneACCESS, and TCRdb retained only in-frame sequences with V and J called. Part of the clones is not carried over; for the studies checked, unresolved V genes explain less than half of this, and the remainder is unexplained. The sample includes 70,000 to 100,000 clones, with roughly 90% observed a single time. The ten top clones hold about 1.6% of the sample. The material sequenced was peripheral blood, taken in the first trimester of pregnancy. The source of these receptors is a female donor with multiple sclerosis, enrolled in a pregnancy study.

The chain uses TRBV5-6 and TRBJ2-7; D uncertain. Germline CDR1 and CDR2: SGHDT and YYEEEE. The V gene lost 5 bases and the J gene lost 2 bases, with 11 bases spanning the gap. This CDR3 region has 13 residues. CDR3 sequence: CASSFSLTYEQYF. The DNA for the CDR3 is TGTGCCAGCAGTTTTTCACTCACCTACGAGCAGTACTTC.

CDR3 coding DNA: TGTGCCAGCAGCTCAACAGGGACCGGGGAGCTGTTTTTT. As protein: CASSSTGTGELFF. The V gene is TRBV7-2, the J gene TRBJ2-2; maybe TRBD1 (6 bases). Trimming stripped 4 bases from V and 5 bases from J, with 8 bases between. The germline CDR1 and CDR2 sequences are SGHTA and FQGNSA. CDR3 length: 13 residues.

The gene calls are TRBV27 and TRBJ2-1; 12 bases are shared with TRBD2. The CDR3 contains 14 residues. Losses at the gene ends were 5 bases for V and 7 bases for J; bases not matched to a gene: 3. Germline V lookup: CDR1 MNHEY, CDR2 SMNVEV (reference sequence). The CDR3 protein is CASSLAGGANEQFF. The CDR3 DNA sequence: TGTGCCAGCAGTCTAGCGGGAGGGGCGAATGAGCAGTTCTTC.

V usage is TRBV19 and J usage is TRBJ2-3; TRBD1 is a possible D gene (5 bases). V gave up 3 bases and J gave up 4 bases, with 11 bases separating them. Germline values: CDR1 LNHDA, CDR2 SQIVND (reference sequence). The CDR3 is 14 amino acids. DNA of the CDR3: TGTGCCAGTAGTATTCAGGGTACCGCAGATACGCAGTATTTT. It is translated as CASSIQGTADTQYF.

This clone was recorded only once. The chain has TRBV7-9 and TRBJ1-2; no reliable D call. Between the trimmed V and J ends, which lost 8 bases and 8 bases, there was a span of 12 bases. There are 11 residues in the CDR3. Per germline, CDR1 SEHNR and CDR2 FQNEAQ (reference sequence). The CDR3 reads CASARFSGYTF. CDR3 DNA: TGTGCCAGCGCGAGATTTTCAGGCTACACCTTC.

CDR3 nucleotide sequence: TGTGCCAGCAGCTTGAAGCGGGAGCTCTCCTACGAGCAGTACTTC. As protein: CASSLKRELSYEQYF. This chain joins TRBV5-4 and TRBJ2-7, with 8 bases identical to TRBD2. V lost 1 base, J lost 0 bases, and 3 bases stayed unmatched. The CDR3 is made up of 15 amino acids. CDR1 and CDR2 (germline): SGHNT, YYREEE (reference sequence).

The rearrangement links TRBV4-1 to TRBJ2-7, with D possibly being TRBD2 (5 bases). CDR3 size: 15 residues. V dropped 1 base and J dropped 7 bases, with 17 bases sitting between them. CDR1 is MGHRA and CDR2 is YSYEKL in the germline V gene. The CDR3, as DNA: TGCGCCAGCAGCCAAGGAGGAAGCGGCGGACTGGAGCAGTACTTC. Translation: CASSQGGSGGLEQYF.

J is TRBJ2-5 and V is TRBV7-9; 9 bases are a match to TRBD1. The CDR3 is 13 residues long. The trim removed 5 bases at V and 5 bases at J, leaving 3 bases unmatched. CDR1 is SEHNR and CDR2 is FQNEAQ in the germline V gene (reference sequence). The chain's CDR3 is CASSQTGGETQYF. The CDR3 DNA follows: TGTGCCAGCAGCCAGACAGGGGGTGAGACCCAGTACTTC.

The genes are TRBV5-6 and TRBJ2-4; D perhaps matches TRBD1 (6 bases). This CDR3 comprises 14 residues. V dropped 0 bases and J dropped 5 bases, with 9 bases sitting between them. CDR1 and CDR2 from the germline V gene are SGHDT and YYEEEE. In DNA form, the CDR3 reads TGTGCCAGCAGCTTGGCAGGGGTTGAAAACATTCAGTACTTC. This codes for CASSLAGVENIQYF.

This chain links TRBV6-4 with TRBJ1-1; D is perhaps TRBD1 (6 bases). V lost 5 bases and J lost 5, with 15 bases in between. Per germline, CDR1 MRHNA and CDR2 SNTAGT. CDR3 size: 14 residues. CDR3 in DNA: TGTGCCAGCAGTTCCGGGACAAGGGGTACTGAAGCTTTCTTT. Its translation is CASSSGTRGTEAFF.